This T cell receptor (beta chain) came from a study of shared clonotypes between healthy human individuals (dated by TCRdb to 2018 to 2020). Broadly, across the study: A few men and a couple of women, aged 18 to 49 years, made up the cohort. Leukapheresis yielded between about 0.94 and 9 billion PBMCs per donor. The study deeply sequenced blood TCR repertoires of five healthy adults to estimate repertoire size and the extent of clonotype sharing between individuals. To increase sequencing depth and limit assay-specific biases, different laboratories used diverse techniques to prepare libraries and sequence TCR repertoires. Study-wide findings and limitations: Based on pairwise subsampling, the degree of clonotype sharing among donors was expected to be affected by sequencing depth. Because the study included only a small number of donors, the genetic and exposure-history diversity represented was limited. Sampling was restricted to blood, and TCR repertoires in tissues likely differ from the TCR repertoires found in blood.

V loses 4 bases at its end and J loses 1 base; junction bases beyond the gene matches: 7. From a lookup of the germline V gene, CDR1 and CDR2 are MNHNS and SASEGT. There are 16 amino acids in the CDR3, from cysteine to phenylalanine inclusive. The DNA shown is the 48-base CDR3, in frame from base 1. There are many counts of this clone. Its antigen remains undetermined. Base qualities are not at hand, and no much larger clone is one base apart. The donors were healthy, HIV-negative adults who had no recently reported acute infections or vaccinations. All donors were Caucasian adults living in Nashville, Tennessee, USA. For unsorted samples, 85 million to 100 million PBMCs were counted, and genomic DNA was extracted using the QIAamp DNA Blood Mini kit. Blood was obtained by leukapheresis, after which PBMCs were separated by Ficoll-Histopaque density gradient centrifugation and cryopreserved in liquid nitrogen vapor phase.

TCR CDR3 regions were amplified from genomic DNA by multiplex PCR using the deep immunoSEQ assay. Extracted genomic DNA from each cell subset was spread evenly across all wells of several immunoSEQ 96-well plates, with each plate serving as a replicate. For unsorted PBMC, about 300 ng of genomic DNA, equivalent to approximately 28,000 T cell genomes, went into each replicate PCR. Ten immunoSEQ deep assay plates were used to sequence unsorted PBMC genomic DNA. Purified libraries were measured with a Qubit 3.0 fluorometer, size-checked on a Bioanalyzer 2100, and measured again with the KAPA Library Quantification kit. Each immunoSEQ 96-well plate was sequenced on its own single-read 150-cycle Illumina NextSeq 550 flow cell. As for how the authors treated the data: The immunoSEQ output contained only junctional sequences without quality scores, so filtering could not match that applied to full-length reads. To assign V/J genes and CDR3, sequences were annotated using PyIR, a Python wrapper for IgBLAST v1.9, with IMGT germline references. Reads with weak V/J assignments (E-value above 1e-6), missing CDR3, stop codons, out-of-frame junctions, or ambiguous translated residues were removed. A V3J clonotype was defined by an identical inferred V gene, J gene, and CDR3 amino acid sequence. To compute the percentage overlap between repertoires, the number of shared unique clonotypes was divided by the size of the smaller repertoire. RTK rarefaction, the Chao1 estimator, and Recon v2.1 estimates of unobserved clonotypes were used to assess repertoire richness. As stored in TCRdb, this immuneACCESS dataset retains in-frame rearrangements with V and J assigned. A fraction of the clones does not appear; measured against another copy, unresolved V genes explain less than half of the discrepancy, and the remainder lacks a known reason. Clone size and the V and J calls come from that table; the DNA yielded D and trimming. Counted in this sample were around 440,000 clones; more than 70% of them appeared once. The ten largest clonotypes hold more than 10% of the sample.

The rearranged chain carries TRBV6-1 and TRBJ2-5; 9 nucleotides in the junction match TRBD2. This TCR came from a woman in her thirties or forties in good health. Some clones in this sample may be carry-over from other donors' samples. The sequenced material came from PBMCs. In nucleotides, the sequence is TGTGCCAGCAGTGCCATGACTAGCGGATCCCAAGAGACCCAGTACTTC. This codes for CASSAMTSGSQETQYF.